These 19 T cell receptor beta chains were sequenced from one sample in a study of cytomegalovirus exposure and HLA in healthy donors. The PCR employed 60 Vbeta primers together with 13 Jbeta primers. The assay was immunoSEQ multiplex PCR, and TCRdb's table has in-frame clones only and misses some. This sample has about 130,000 clones, with around 80% found just once. The source material was PBMCs. Receptor source: a woman aged 60 to 75 in good health and CMV-seropositive.

V and J are TRBV9 and TRBJ1-2; D is uncertain. CDR1 and CDR2 (germline): SGDLS, YYNGEE. Trimming pared 4 bases from V and 0 bases from J, leaving 10 bases between. The CDR3 is 14 residues long. The CDR3 DNA reads TGTGCCAGCAGCCCGAGGCACACTAACTATGGCTACACCTTC. Translation: CASSPRHTNYGYTF.

This clone was counted only a few times. This chain joins TRBV6-6 and TRBJ1-1, with 7 bases fitting TRBD1. With V trimmed by 2 bases and J by 0 bases, 3 bases remained unmatched. This CDR3 has 15 amino acids. Germline lookup yields CDR1 MNHNY and CDR2 SVGAGI (reference sequence). The CDR3 loop reads CASSYRTGMNTEAFF. The CDR3 DNA reads as TGTGCCAGCAGTTACCGGACAGGAATGAACACTGAAGCTTTCTTT.

The rearrangement uses TRBV18 and TRBJ2-2, with TRBD2 matching 14 bases. Germline CDR1 KGHSH, CDR2 LQKENI. The V gene end was trimmed by 2 bases and the J gene end by 1 base; junction bases not matched to a gene: 3. This CDR3 is built from 18 residues. The CDR3 here is CASSPAGLAGVNTGELFF. The CDR3 coding sequence is TGTGCCAGCTCACCAGCGGGACTAGCGGGGGTGAACACCGGGGAGCTGTTTTTT.

The rearrangement uses TRBV6-6 and TRBJ2-3; D possibly corresponds to TRBD1 (6 bases). The CDR3 is 13 amino acids. The germline CDR1 and CDR2 sequences are MNHNY and SVGAGI (reference sequence). V was cut by 2 bases and J by 4 bases, with 7 bases left in between. The CDR3 loop is CASSYGGADTQYF. CDR3 in DNA: TGTGCCAGCAGTTACGGGGGCGCAGATACGCAGTATTTT.

This chain links TRBV7-2 with TRBJ1-2; maybe TRBD1 (6 bases). V was shortened by 5 bases and J by 6 bases, with 19 bases between the two germline ends. Per germline, CDR1 SGHTA and CDR2 FQGNSA. The CDR3 covers 15 residues. This chain's CDR3 is CASSLYRESSDGYTF. The CDR3 DNA follows: TGTGCCAGCAGCCTATACAGGGAATCCAGCGATGGCTACACCTTC.

This clone was recorded a few times. V usage is TRBV7-3 and J usage is TRBJ1-2; D may be TRBD1 (5 bases). V was trimmed by 5 bases and J by 4 bases, leaving 14 bases between them. CDR3 size: 14 residues. CDR1 and CDR2 from the germline V gene are SGHTA and FQGTGA. The chain's CDR3 is CASSPGGQPYGYTF. For the CDR3, the DNA is TGTGCCAGCAGCCCGGGGGGTCAGCCCTATGGCTACACCTTC. The complete variable domain, with remaining parts taken from reference TRBV7-3 and TRBJ1-2, reads GAGVSQTPSNKVTEKGKYVELRCDPISGHTALYWYRQSLGQGPEFLIYFQGTGAADDSGLPNDRFFAVRPEGSVSTLKIQRTERGDSAVYLCASSPGGQPYGYTFGSGTRLTVV.

This chain joins TRBV25-1 and TRBJ1-6, with D perhaps matching TRBD1 (6 bases). V was clipped by 2 bases and J by 9 bases, with 11 bases between them. Germline V gives CDR1 MGHDK, CDR2 SYGVNS. CDR3 length equals 14 residues. The chain's CDR3 is CASSEHRDISPLHF. DNA of the CDR3: TGTGCCAGCAGTGAACACAGGGATATTTCACCCCTCCACTTT.

This chain links TRBV27 with TRBJ1-2; TRBD1 is a possible D gene (6 bases). CDR3 length equals 14 residues. V was cut by 1 base and J by 8 bases, with 14 bases left in between. The germline gives CDR1 MNHEY, CDR2 SMNVEV (reference sequence). CDR3 bases: TGTGCCAGCAGTTTATTCGGGGGGCTAGGGGGCTACACCTTC. It specifies CASSLFGGLGGYTF.

The CDR3 DNA is TGTGCCAGCAGCGCCAGCTATGGGGGCCCGGCTGAGCAGTTCTTC. Translation gives CASSASYGGPAEQFF. The chain links TRBV9 to TRBJ2-1; a weak D match, TRBD1 (6 bases). The CDR3 has 15 residues. Germline CDR1 is SGDLS and CDR2 is YYNGEE. The germline V and J ends were trimmed by 3 bases and 9 bases, with 19 bases remaining between them.

This chain uses TRBV29-1 with TRBJ2-1; TRBD2 matches 7 bases. This CDR3 region has 14 residues. Germline values: CDR1 SQVTM, CDR2 ANQGSEA. Unmatched junction bases numbered 10, after V lost 6 bases and J lost 5 bases. This CDR3 is CSVTSMAGDNEQFF. In DNA, the CDR3 is TGCAGCGTGACGTCGATGGCGGGGGACAATGAGCAGTTCTTC.

The chain combines TRBV19 with TRBJ1-1, with a tentative D call TRBD1 (6 bases). Germline values: CDR1 LNHDA, CDR2 SQIVND (reference sequence). The V gene lost 2 bases and the J gene lost 3 bases, with 7 bases spanning the gap. The length of the CDR3 is 13 residues. CDR3 nucleotide sequence: TGTGCCAGTAGTATAAACAGGGACACTGAAGCTTTCTTT. It yields the protein CASSINRDTEAFF.

The chain combines TRBV4-3 with TRBJ2-1, with TRBD2 identical over 8 bases. The CDR3 extends over 15 amino acids. V lost 1 base to trimming and J lost 4 bases; unmatched junction nucleotides: 3. Germline V gene lookup returns CDR1 LGHNA and CDR2 YSLEER. The chain's CDR3 is CASSQASGGYNEQFF. Written as DNA, the CDR3 is TGCGCCAGCAGCCAAGCGAGCGGGGGATACAATGAGCAGTTCTTC.

This CDR3 is CAISEPGTSGRNEQFF. CDR3 sequence (DNA): TGTGCCATCAGTGAGCCCGGGACTAGCGGGAGGAATGAGCAGTTCTTC. The V and J genes are TRBV10-3 and TRBJ2-1; 15 bases align to TRBD2. Germline lookup yields CDR1 ENHRY and CDR2 SYGVKD. The CDR3 sequence is 16 residues long. The junction had 3 bases not matched to a gene; V was cut back by 2 bases and J by 7 bases.

The rearrangement uses TRBV7-6 and TRBJ1-6; possible D gene TRBD1, 5 bases. The CDR3 is 16 amino acids. CDR1 SGHVS and CDR2 FNYEAQ come from the germline V gene. V was pared by 3 bases and J by 5 bases, with 14 bases between. DNA for the CDR3: TGTGCCAGCAGCTTGTCAAGGGGTCGGGATAATTCACCCCTCCACTTT. Protein product: CASSLSRGRDNSPLHF.

This clone was seen only a few times. The chain combines TRBV7-9 with TRBJ1-1, with TRBD1 identical over 10 bases. CDR3 size: 12 residues. V shed 2 bases and J 11 bases; nucleotides not matched to a gene: 2. CDR1 SEHNR and CDR2 FQNEAQ come from the germline V gene (reference sequence). CDR3 region: CASSLSGQGAFF. CDR3 coding DNA: TGTGCCAGCAGCTTATCGGGACAGGGGGCTTTCTTT.

V usage is TRBV11-2 and J usage is TRBJ1-3, with D possibly TRBD1 on 6 matching bases. Trimming took off 1 base at V and 2 bases at J, with 9 bases between the two ends. Germline V gene lookup returns CDR1 SGHAT and CDR2 FQNNGV. The CDR3 is 15 residues long. The CDR3 DNA follows: TGTGCCAGCAGCTTAGGCAGGGGTGCTGGAAACACCATATATTTT. This sequence encodes CASSLGRGAGNTIYF.

The V and J genes are TRBV7-3 and TRBJ2-1; TRBD1 aligns across 7 bases. J gave up 8 bases and V 5 bases, and 3 bases lay outside the gene matches. The CDR3 has 12 amino acids. The germline V gene has CDR1 SGHTA and CDR2 FQGTGA. CDR3: CASSLQGYEQFF. CDR3 sequence (DNA): TGTGCCAGCAGCCTACAGGGGTATGAGCAGTTCTTC.

The genes are TRBV4-1 and TRBJ2-1, with D tentatively TRBD1 (6 bases). The CDR3 runs 15 residues. Trimming removed 1 base from V and 3 bases from J, with 10 bases in between. The V gene's germline CDR1 is MGHRA and CDR2 YSYEKL. CDR3 residues: CASSQGTDFYNEQFF. Written as DNA, the CDR3 is TGCGCCAGCAGCCAAGGGACAGACTTCTACAATGAGCAGTTCTTC.

Regarding this clone: Relative to the germline gene, one junction end is altered; a read error may explain this. Written as DNA, the CDR3 is TGTGCCAGCAATGAAGCCACAGGGAACACTGAAGCTTTCTTT. Translating it yields CASNEATGNTEAFF. This chain links TRBV6-1 with TRBJ1-1, with D tentatively TRBD1 (5 bases). Germline V gene sequence: CDR1 MNHNS, CDR2 SASEGT. The CDR3 loop spans 14 amino acids.